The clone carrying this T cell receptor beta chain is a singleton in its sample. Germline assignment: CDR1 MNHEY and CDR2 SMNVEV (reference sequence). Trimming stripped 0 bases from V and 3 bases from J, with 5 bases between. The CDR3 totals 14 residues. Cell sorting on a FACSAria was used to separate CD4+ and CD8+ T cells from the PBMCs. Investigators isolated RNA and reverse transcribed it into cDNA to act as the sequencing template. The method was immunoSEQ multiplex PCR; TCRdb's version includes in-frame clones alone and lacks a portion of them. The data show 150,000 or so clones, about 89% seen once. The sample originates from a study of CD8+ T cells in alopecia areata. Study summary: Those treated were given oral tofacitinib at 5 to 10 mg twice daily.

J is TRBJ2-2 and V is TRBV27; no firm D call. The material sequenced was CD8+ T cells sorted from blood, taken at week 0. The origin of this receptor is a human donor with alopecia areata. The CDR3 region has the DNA TGTGCCAGCAGTTTATCGTTGTACACCGGGGAGCTGTTTTTT. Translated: CASSLSLYTGELFF.